This section outlines one TCR beta chain sequence together with its context. These data originate in a study of early T cells in non-severe SARS-CoV-2 infection. Study-wide context: Chains from this unsorted whole-blood bulk RNA could not be paired.

TCRdb re-called the 5' RACE reads through MiXCR, storing one row per CDR3 protein. The sample yields about 26,000 distinct CDR3 sequences, about 4.2% seen once. The receptor was isolated from an adult who was a healthcare worker with PCR-confirmed SARS-CoV-2 infection or an uninfected control (not recorded which). Source material: whole blood.

The CDR3 nucleotides read TGTGCCAGCAGCGTTAACTGGGACTCCTACGAGCAGTACTTC. Translating it yields CASSVNWDSYEQYF. The gene calls are TRBV9 and TRBJ2-7; D gene ambiguous. V was clipped by 2 bases and J by 0 bases, with 9 bases between them. The CDR3 extends over 14 amino acids. Germline CDR1 SGDLS, CDR2 YYNGEE.